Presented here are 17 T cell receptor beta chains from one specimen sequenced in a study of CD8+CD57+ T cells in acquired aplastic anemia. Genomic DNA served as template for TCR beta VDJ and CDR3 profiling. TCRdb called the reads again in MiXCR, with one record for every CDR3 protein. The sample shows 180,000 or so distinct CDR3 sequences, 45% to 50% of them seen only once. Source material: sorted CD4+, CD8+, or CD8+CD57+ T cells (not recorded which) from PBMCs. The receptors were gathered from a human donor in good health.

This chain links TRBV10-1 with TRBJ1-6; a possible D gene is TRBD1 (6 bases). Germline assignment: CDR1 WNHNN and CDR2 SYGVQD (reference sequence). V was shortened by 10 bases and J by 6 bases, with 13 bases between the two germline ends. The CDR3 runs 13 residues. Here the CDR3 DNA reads TGCGCCACCAAAAAGGACAGTAATTCACCCCTCCACTTT. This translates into CATKKDSNSPLHF.

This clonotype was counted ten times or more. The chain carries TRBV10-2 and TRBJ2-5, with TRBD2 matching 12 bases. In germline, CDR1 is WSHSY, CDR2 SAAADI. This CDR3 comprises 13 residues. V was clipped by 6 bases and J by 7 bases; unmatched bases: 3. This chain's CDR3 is CASRLAGGGTQYF. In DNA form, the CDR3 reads TGCGCCAGCAGGCTAGCGGGAGGGGGGACCCAGTACTTC.

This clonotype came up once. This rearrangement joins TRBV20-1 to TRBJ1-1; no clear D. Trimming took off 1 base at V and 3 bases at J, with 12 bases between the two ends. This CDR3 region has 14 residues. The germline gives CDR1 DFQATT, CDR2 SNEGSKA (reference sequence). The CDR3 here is CSARGDREDTEAFF. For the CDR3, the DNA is TGCAGTGCTAGAGGAGATCGGGAGGACACTGAAGCTTTCTTT.

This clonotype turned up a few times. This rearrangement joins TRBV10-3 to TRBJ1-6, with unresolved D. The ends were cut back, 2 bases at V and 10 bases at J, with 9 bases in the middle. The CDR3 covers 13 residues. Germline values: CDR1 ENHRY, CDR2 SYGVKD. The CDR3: CAISEELESPLHF. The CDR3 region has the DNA TGTGCCATCAGTGAGGAACTGGAGTCACCCCTCCACTTT.

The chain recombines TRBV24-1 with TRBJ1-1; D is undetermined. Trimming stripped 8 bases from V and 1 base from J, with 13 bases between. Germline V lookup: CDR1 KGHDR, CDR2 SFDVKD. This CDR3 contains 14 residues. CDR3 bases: TGTGCCACCATAGGCGGAGTGGGGAACACTGAAGCTTTCTTT. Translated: CATIGGVGNTEAFF.

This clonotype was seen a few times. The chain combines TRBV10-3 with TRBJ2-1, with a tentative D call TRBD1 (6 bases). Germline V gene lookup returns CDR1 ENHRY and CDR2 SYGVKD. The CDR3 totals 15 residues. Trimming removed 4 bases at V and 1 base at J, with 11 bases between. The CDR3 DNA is TGTGCCATCAGTGCCGGACAGCGGTCCTACAATGAGCAGTTCTTC. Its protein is CAISAGQRSYNEQFF.

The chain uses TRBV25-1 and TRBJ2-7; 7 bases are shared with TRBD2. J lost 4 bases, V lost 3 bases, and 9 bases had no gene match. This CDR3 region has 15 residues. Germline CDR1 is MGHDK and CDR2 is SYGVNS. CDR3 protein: CASSDAGTGGYEQYF. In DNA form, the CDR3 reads TGTGCCAGCAGTGACGCCGGGACGGGAGGTTACGAGCAGTACTTC.

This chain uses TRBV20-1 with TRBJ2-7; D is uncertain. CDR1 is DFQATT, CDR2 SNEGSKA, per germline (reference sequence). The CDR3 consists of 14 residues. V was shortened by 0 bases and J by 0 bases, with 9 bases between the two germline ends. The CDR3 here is CSARDPVSSYEQYF. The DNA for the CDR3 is TGCAGTGCTAGAGATCCCGTAAGCTCCTACGAGCAGTACTTC.

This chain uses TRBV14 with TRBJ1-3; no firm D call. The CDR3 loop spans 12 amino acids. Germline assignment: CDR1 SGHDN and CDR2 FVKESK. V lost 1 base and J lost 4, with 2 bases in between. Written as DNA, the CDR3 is TGTGCCAGCAGCCAAGTGGGAAACACCATATATTTT. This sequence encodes CASSQVGNTIYF.

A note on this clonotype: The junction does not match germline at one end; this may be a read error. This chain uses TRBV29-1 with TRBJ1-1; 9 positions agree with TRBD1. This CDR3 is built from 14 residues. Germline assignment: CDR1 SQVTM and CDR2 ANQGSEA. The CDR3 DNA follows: TGTGCCTGGAGTGTAGGGACAGGGCCGATATTAGCTTTCTTT. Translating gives CAWSVGTGPILAFF.

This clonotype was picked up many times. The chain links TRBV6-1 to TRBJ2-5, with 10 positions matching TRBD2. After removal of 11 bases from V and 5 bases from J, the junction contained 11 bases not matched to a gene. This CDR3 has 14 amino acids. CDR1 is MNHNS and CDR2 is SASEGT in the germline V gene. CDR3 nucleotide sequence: TGTGCCGGCCGAAATAGCGGGAGGACGGAGACCCAGTACTTC. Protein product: CAGRNSGRTETQYF.

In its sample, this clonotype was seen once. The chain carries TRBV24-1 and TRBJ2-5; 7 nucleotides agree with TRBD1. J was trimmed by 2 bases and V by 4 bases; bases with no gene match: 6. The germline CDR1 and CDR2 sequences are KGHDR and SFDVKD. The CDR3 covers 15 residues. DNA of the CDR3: TGTGCCACCAGTGAAGGGGGCTTAGGGCAAGAGACCCAGTACTTC. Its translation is CATSEGGLGQETQYF.

As DNA, the CDR3 is TGTGCCAGCAGTCTCGGACGGGCAGGGGAAGCTTTCTTT. Translating gives CASSLGRAGEAFF. The chain carries TRBV5-4 and TRBJ1-1; the D gene is possibly TRBD1 (5 bases). Trimming stripped 5 bases from V and 8 bases from J, with 16 bases between. The CDR3 is 13 amino acids. Germline CDR1 is SGHNT and CDR2 is YYREEE (reference sequence). Filled out from reference TRBV5-4 and TRBJ1-1, the complete variable domain reads ETGVTQSPTHLIKTRGQQVTLRCSSQSGHNTVSWYQQALGQGPQFIFQYYREEENGRGNFPPRFSGLQFPNYSSELNVNALELDDSALYLCASSLGRAGEAFFGQGTRLTVV.

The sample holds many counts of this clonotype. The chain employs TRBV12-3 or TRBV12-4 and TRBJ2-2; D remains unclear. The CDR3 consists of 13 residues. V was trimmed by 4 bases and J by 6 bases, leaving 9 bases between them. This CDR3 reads CASSSGFAGELFF. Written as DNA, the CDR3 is TGTGCCAGCAGTTCTGGGTTCGCCGGGGAGCTGTTTTTT.

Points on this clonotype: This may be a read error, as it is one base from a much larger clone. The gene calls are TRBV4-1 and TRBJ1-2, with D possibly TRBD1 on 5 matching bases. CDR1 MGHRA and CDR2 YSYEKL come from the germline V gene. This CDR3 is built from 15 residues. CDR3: CASSQGTGVSYGHTF. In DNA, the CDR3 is TGCGCCAGCAGCCAAGGAACGGGGGTCTCCTATGGCCACACCTTC.

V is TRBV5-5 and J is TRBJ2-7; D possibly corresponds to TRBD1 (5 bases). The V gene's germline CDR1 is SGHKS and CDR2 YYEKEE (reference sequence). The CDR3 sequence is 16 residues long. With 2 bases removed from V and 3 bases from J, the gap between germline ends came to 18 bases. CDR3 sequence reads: CASSLIGLAGHYEQYF. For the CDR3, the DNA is TGTGCCAGCAGCTTAATCGGGCTGGCAGGGCACTACGAGCAGTACTTC.

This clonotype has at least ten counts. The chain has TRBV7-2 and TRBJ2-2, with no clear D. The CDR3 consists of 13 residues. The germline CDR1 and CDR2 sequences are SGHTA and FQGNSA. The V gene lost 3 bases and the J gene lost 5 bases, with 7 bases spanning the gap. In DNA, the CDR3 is TGTGCCAGCAGCTTCGGACGGACCGGGGAGCTGTTTTTT. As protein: CASSFGRTGELFF.